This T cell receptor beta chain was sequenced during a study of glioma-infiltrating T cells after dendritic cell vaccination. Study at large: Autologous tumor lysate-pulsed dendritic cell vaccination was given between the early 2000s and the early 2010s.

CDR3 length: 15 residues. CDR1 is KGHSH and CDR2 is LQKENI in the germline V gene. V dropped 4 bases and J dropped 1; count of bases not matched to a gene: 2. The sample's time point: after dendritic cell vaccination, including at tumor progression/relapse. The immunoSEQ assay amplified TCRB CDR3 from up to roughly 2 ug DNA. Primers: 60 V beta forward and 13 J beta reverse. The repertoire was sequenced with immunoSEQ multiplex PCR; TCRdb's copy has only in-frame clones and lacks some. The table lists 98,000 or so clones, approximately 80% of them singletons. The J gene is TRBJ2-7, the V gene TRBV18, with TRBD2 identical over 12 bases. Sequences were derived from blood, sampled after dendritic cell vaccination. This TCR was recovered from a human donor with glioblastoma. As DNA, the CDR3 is TGTGCCAGCTCACTCGGACTAGCGGGATCCTACGAGCAGTACTTC. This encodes CASSLGLAGSYEQYF.